Presented here are 14 T cell receptor beta chains from one specimen sequenced in a study of T cells in tuberculosis. Assay used: immunoSEQ multiplex PCR; TCRdb lists only in-frame clones, some missing. The sample carries some 31,000 clones, more than 85% recorded once. The sample consisted of PBMCs. These receptors originate from a donor aged 10 to 29 with latent tuberculosis or without tuberculosis infection.

The chain combines TRBV6-5 with TRBJ1-2, with TRBD1 as a possible D gene (6 bases). Germline assignment: CDR1 MNHEY and CDR2 SVGAGI. V lost 6 bases, J lost 2 bases, and 16 bases lay in between. The CDR3 covers 15 residues. DNA of the CDR3: TGTGCCAGCAGCTCCCCGGGAGGGGGGAACTATGGCTACACCTTC. Translating it yields CASSSPGGGNYGYTF.

This sequence joins TRBV29-1 and TRBJ1-1, with 8 bases aligning to TRBD1. CDR1 and CDR2 from the germline V gene are SQVTM and ANQGSEA. J lost 6 bases, V lost 6 bases, and 9 bases had no gene match. This CDR3 is 13 amino acids long. DNA for the CDR3: TGCAGCGTGTCCGGACAGGGTAACGCTGAAGCTTTCTTT. This translates into CSVSGQGNAEAFF.

Here the CDR3 reads CASSVGAANQPQHF. CDR3 nucleotides: TGTGCCAGCAGCGTAGGGGCAGCTAATCAGCCCCAGCATTTT. The V gene is TRBV9, the J gene TRBJ1-5; D is ambiguous. Germline V CDR1 and CDR2: SGDLS, YYNGEE. With 0 bases removed from V and 4 bases from J, the gap between germline ends came to 8 bases. This CDR3 comprises 14 residues.

The chain uses TRBV19 and TRBJ2-1, with a weak D call TRBD2 (6 bases). The germline CDR1 and CDR2 sequences are LNHDA and SQIVND (reference sequence). The length of the CDR3 is 17 residues. V lost 1 base and J 3 bases, leaving 16 bases between the germline ends. The CDR3 loop is CASSIGWRGAGYNEQFF. CDR3 bases: TGTGCCAGTAGTATAGGTTGGCGGGGCGCCGGCTACAATGAGCAGTTCTTC.

The rearrangement uses TRBV4-1 and TRBJ2-3; 8 bases match TRBD2. The V and J ends lost 0 bases and 2 bases, in that order; junction bases with no gene match: 7. The germline CDR1 and CDR2 sequences are MGHRA and YSYEKL. This CDR3 has 17 residues. The CDR3 bases are TGCGCCAGCAGCCAAGATAAACGGGGGGGGACCACAGATACGCAGTATTTT. It specifies CASSQDKRGGTTDTQYF.

V gene TRBV5-4 combines with J gene TRBJ1-1; possible D gene TRBD1, 5 bases. Trimming stripped 2 bases from V and 1 base from J, with 9 bases between. Germline-derived CDR1 and CDR2 are SGHNT and YYREEE (reference sequence). CDR3 length: 14 amino acids. The CDR3 reads CASSLVRANTEAFF. CDR3 sequence (DNA): TGTGCCAGCAGCTTAGTCAGGGCGAACACTGAAGCTTTCTTT.

The gene calls are TRBV4-2 and TRBJ2-1; 9 bases map to TRBD2. The CDR3 covers 20 residues. Germline CDR1 LGHNA, CDR2 YNFKEQ. After removal of 1 base from V and 6 bases from J, the junction contained 19 bases not matched to a gene. The CDR3: CASSQVKSDMSGLAPNEQFF. DNA of the CDR3: TGTGCCAGCAGCCAAGTTAAGTCCGATATGTCGGGACTAGCACCCAATGAGCAGTTCTTC.

J is TRBJ2-1 and V is TRBV18, with TRBD2 as a possible D gene (5 bases). The CDR3 covers 15 residues. CDR1 and CDR2 from the germline V gene are KGHSH and LQKENI. V lost 2 bases to trimming and J lost 0 bases, with 8 bases between them. This chain's CDR3 is CASSPERISYNEQFF. Written as DNA, the CDR3 is TGTGCCAGCTCACCAGAGCGGATCTCCTACAATGAGCAGTTCTTC.

The chain has TRBV15 and TRBJ2-3; 14 bases line up with TRBD2. The V segment lost 3 bases and the J segment 4 bases; nucleotides outside the gene matches: 6. The germline V gene encodes CDR1 LNHNV and CDR2 YYDKDF (reference sequence). CDR3 length: 17 residues. CDR3: CATSRERLAGGPDTQYF. CDR3 sequence (DNA): TGTGCCACCAGCAGGGAGCGACTAGCGGGGGGGCCAGATACGCAGTATTTT. Complete variable domain (other parts from reference TRBV15 and TRBJ2-3): DAMVIQNPRYQVTQFGKPVTLSCSQTLNHNVMYWYQQKSSQAPKLLFHYYDKDFNNEADTPDNFQSRRPNTSFCFLDIRSPGLGDTAMYLCATSRERLAGGPDTQYFGPGTRLTVL.

The chain combines TRBV7-6 with TRBJ1-4, with a tentative D call TRBD1 (5 bases). This CDR3 is 14 amino acids long. Germline-derived CDR1 and CDR2 are SGHVS and FNYEAQ. The V gene lost 0 bases and the J gene lost 8 bases, with 10 bases spanning the gap. DNA of the CDR3: TGTGCCAGCAGCTTAGCGCTGGGGGGGGAAAAACTGTTTTTT. This gives the protein CASSLALGGEKLFF.

This chain joins TRBV29-1 and TRBJ2-3, with D maybe TRBD1 (7 bases). V was cut by 7 bases and J by 2 bases, with 22 bases left in between. The CDR3 sequence is 16 residues long. Germline values: CDR1 SQVTM, CDR2 ANQGSEA. Here the CDR3 DNA reads TGCAGCGCCAGGGGGGCATTAGCGCAGCCCACAGATACGCAGTATTTT. Residues: CSARGALAQPTDTQYF.

This clone was picked up one time. V gene TRBV27 combines with J gene TRBJ2-1, with 14 nucleotides matching TRBD2. Germline V gene data show CDR1 as MNHEY and CDR2 as SMNVEV (reference sequence). This CDR3 has 14 amino acids. Trimming removed 7 bases from V and 7 bases from J; junction bases left unmatched: 3. The CDR3 DNA sequence: TGTGCCAGCACCGGGACTAGCGGGAGTAATGAGCAGTTCTTC. The encoded protein is CASTGTSGSNEQFF.

This clone was seen only once. The chain couples TRBV5-1 to TRBJ2-7, with 9 positions matching TRBD2. Germline V gene lookup returns CDR1 SGHRS and CDR2 YFSETQ. The CDR3 consists of 17 residues. Trimming at V came to 0 bases and at J to 2 bases, leaving 9 bases not matched to a gene. CDR3 in amino acids: CASSLGLAASGTYEQYF. CDR3 nucleotide sequence: TGCGCCAGCAGCTTGGGACTAGCGGCCTCGGGGACCTACGAGCAGTACTTC.

The rearrangement links TRBV5-6 to TRBJ2-1, with D tentatively TRBD1 (5 bases). The CDR3 covers 11 residues. The germline V gene has CDR1 SGHDT and CDR2 YYEEEE. V was cut by 7 bases and J by 8 bases, with 10 bases left in between. The CDR3 here is CASGAFYEQFF. The CDR3 bases are TGTGCCAGCGGGGCGTTTTATGAGCAGTTCTTC.